This T cell receptor beta chain was obtained from a study of early T cells in non-severe SARS-CoV-2 infection. TCRdb processed the 5' RACE reads anew with MiXCR; each CDR3 protein has one entry. This sample has about 80,000 distinct CDR3 sequences, with around 10% found just once. This TCR derives from an adult who was a healthcare worker with PCR-confirmed SARS-CoV-2 infection or an uninfected control (not recorded which). The donor label of this sample is uncertain. Sequenced material: whole blood, taken at baseline.

CDR3 protein: CASSIAIGGILQETQYF. The CDR3, as DNA: TGTGCCAGCAGTATCGCGATAGGGGGGATACTACAAGAGACCCAGTACTTC. This chain links TRBV5-5 with TRBJ2-5; D may be TRBD1 or TRBD2 (6 bases each). This CDR3 has 17 amino acids. With 5 bases removed from V and 2 bases from J, the gap between germline ends came to 22 bases. Germline V lookup: CDR1 SGHKS, CDR2 YYEKEE (reference sequence).